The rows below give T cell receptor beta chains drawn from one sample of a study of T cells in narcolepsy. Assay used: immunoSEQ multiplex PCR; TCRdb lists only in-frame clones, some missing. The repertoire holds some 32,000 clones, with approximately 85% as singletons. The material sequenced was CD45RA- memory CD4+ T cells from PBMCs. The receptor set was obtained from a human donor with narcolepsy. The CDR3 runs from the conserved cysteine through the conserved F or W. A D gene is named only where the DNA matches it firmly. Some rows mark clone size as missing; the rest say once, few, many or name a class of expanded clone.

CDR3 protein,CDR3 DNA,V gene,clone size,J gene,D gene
CASSNGVRNEKLFF,TGTGCCAGTAGTAATGGGGTTCGGAATGAAAAACTGTTTTTT,TRBV19,-,TRBJ1-4,-
CASSRERAGWNEQFF,TGTGCCAGTAGCAGAGAGAGGGCAGGTTGGAATGAGCAGTTCTTC,TRBV19,-,TRBJ2-1,-
CASSLWRLAGGDEKLFF,TGTGCCAGCAGTTTATGGCGCTTAGCGGGGGGGGATGAAAAACTGTTTTTT,TRBV28,-,TRBJ1-4,-
CASSFLPDVLGGDTQYF,TGTGCCAGCAGTTTTCTCCCGGACGTTTTGGGAGGAGATACGCAGTATTTT,TRBV27,-,TRBJ2-3,-
CASSLPSRGTVKQYF,TGTGCCAGCAGTTTACCGTCGCGGGGGACAGTGAAGCAGTACTTC,TRBV28,-,TRBJ2-7,-
CASSERGPTEAFF,TGTGCCAGCAGTGAACGGGGTCCCACTGAAGCTTTCTTT,TRBV6-1,-,TRBJ1-1,-
CASSPRTSGGSYNEQFF,TGCGCCAGCAGCCCTCGGACTAGCGGGGGCTCCTACAATGAGCAGTTCTTC,TRBV5-1,-,TRBJ2-1,TRBD2
CASSVTGGNTEAFF,TGTGCCAGTAGTGTGACAGGGGGCAACACTGAAGCTTTCTTT,TRBV19,few,TRBJ1-1,TRBD1
CASRTSGRIYEQYF,TGTGCCAGCAGAACTAGCGGGAGAATCTACGAGCAGTACTTC,TRBV28,-,TRBJ2-7,TRBD2
CASSMDMNTEAFF,TGTGCCAGTAGTATGGACATGAACACTGAAGCTTTCTTT,TRBV19,few,TRBJ1-1,-
CASSPGTSSSTDTQYF,TGTGCCAGCAGTCCCGGGACAAGTTCTAGCACAGATACGCAGTATTTT,TRBV5-4,-,TRBJ2-3,-
CASSSRDTQETQYF,TGTGCCAGTAGTTCACGGGACACCCAAGAGACCCAGTACTTC,TRBV28,once,TRBJ2-5,-
CASSYGGYSNQPQHF,TGTGCCAGCAGCTACGGGGGATATAGCAATCAGCCCCAGCATTTT,TRBV5-6,few,TRBJ1-5,-
CASSLVQGTGELFF,TGTGCCAGCAGCTTAGTACAGGGAACCGGGGAGCTGTTTTTT,TRBV11-2,once,TRBJ2-2,-
CASSSLGLSTSYEQYF,TGTGCCAGCAGCAGCCTGGGACTATCAACGTCCTACGAGCAGTACTTC,TRBV7-9,-,TRBJ2-7,TRBD2
CASSQDSRSVAQYF,TGTGCCAGCAGCCAAGATTCGCGGTCGGTGGCCCAGTACTTC,TRBV7-2,-,TRBJ2-5,-
CASSPSEGQTYEQYF,TGCGCCAGCAGCCCGTCGGAGGGACAAACCTACGAGCAGTACTTC,TRBV5-1,-,TRBJ2-7,-
CASSITPGARGNQPQHF,TGTGCCAGTAGTATCACCCCAGGGGCCAGGGGCAATCAGCCCCAGCATTTT,TRBV19,-,TRBJ1-5,-
CAWERQGITEAFF,TGTGCCTGGGAGAGACAGGGTATCACTGAAGCTTTCTTT,TRBV30,-,TRBJ1-1,TRBD1
CASSYTGQTRNQPQHF,TGTGCCAGTAGTTATACCGGGCAGACACGAAATCAGCCCCAGCATTTT,TRBV19,-,TRBJ1-5,-
CASSSQGTSNTEAFF,TGTGCCAGCAGCTCACAGGGGACGAGTAACACTGAAGCTTTCTTT,TRBV5-4,-,TRBJ1-1,TRBD1
CATSREGGQGQQFF,TGTGCCACCAGCAGAGAAGGAGGACAGGGTCAGCAGTTCTTC,TRBV15,-,TRBJ2-1,TRBD1
CASGSRAGVRETQYF,TGCGCCAGCGGATCAAGGGCGGGAGTCAGGGAGACCCAGTACTTC,TRBV5-1,-,TRBJ2-5,TRBD2
CASSSSGRGNSPLHF,TGTGCCAGCAGCTCCTCGGGCAGGGGGAATTCACCCCTCCACTTT,TRBV11-1,-,TRBJ1-6,TRBD1
CASSTGTGDNQPQHF,TGCGCCAGCAGCACGGGGACAGGGGACAATCAGCCCCAGCATTTT,TRBV5-1,-,TRBJ1-5,TRBD1
CASSPSRSPRHGYTF,TGTGCCAGCAGCCCCTCCCGATCTCCACGTCATGGCTACACCTTC,TRBV5-6,-,TRBJ1-2,-
CASSLGGTSGRGKNIQYF,TGTGCCAGCAGCTTGGGGGGGACTAGCGGGAGAGGCAAAAACATTCAGTACTTC,TRBV7-2,once,TRBJ2-4,TRBD2
CASSQALPLNYGYTF,TGCGCCAGCAGCCAAGCTCTCCCGTTAAATTATGGCTACACCTTC,TRBV4-1,-,TRBJ1-2,-
CASSNGPPRGNTIYF,TGTGCCAGCAGTAACGGACCGCCACGGGGAAACACCATATATTTT,TRBV7-2,-,TRBJ1-3,-
CASRIRDRNNQPQHF,TGTGCCAGTAGGATCAGGGATCGGAACAATCAGCCCCAGCATTTT,TRBV6-1,-,TRBJ1-5,-
CASSPPGQIRGYTF,TGTGCCAGCTCACCACCGGGACAGATCCGTGGCTACACCTTC,TRBV18,once,TRBJ1-2,TRBD1
CASTKAGPRTDTQYF,TGTGCCAGCACCAAAGCGGGGCCACGCACAGATACGCAGTATTTT,TRBV28,-,TRBJ2-3,TRBD2
CASSLGPVYEQYF,TGTGCCAGCAGCTTAGGTCCGGTTTACGAGCAGTACTTC,TRBV7-2,few,TRBJ2-7,-
CAWTGQSKQPQHF,TGTGCCTGGACGGGCCAGAGTAAACAGCCCCAGCATTTT,TRBV30,-,TRBJ1-5,-
CASSPGTGGQSSYNEQFF,TGTGCCAGCTCTCCGGGGACGGGAGGACAAAGCTCCTACAATGAGCAGTTCTTC,TRBV7-2,-,TRBJ2-1,TRBD2
CASKAATRAYEQYF,TGTGCCAGCAAGGCGGCGACGCGGGCCTACGAGCAGTACTTC,TRBV6-5,once,TRBJ2-7,-
CASSPYSYNEQFF,TGTGCCAGCTCACCATACAGCTACAATGAGCAGTTCTTC,TRBV18,once,TRBJ2-1,-
CASSESGRGSEQFF,TGCGCCAGCAGTGAGTCGGGGCGGGGGAGTGAGCAGTTCTTC,TRBV10-2,-,TRBJ2-1,TRBD2
CASSAGNYYGYTF,TGTGCCAGCAGCGCAGGCAATTACTATGGCTACACCTTC,TRBV11-3,-,TRBJ1-2,-
CSVEPGYEQFF,TGCAGCGTTGAACCGGGCTATGAGCAGTTCTTC,TRBV29-1,once,TRBJ2-1,-
CASSLTPGQGHNSPLHF,TGTGCCAGCAGCTTAACCCCGGGACAGGGTCATAATTCACCCCTCCACTTT,TRBV2,-,TRBJ1-6,TRBD1
CASLTLPGQGATNEKLFF,TGTGCCAGCCTTACCCTGCCGGGACAGGGAGCAACTAATGAAAAACTGTTTTTT,TRBV27,-,TRBJ1-4,TRBD1
CASSVQAGANVLTF,TGTGCCAGTAGCGTCCAGGCCGGGGCCAACGTCCTGACTTTC,TRBV19,few,TRBJ2-6,-
CASSPQGSNYGYTF,TGTGCCAGCTCACCACAGGGATCAAACTATGGCTACACCTTC,TRBV18,-,TRBJ1-2,-
CASSLASREQFF,TGTGCCAGCAGCTTGGCTTCCAGGGAGCAGTTCTTC,TRBV5-4,-,TRBJ2-1,-
CASRRTATNEKLFF,TGTGCCAGCAGAAGGACAGCAACTAATGAAAAACTGTTTTTT,TRBV27,-,TRBJ1-4,-
CASSQVSGFEQYF,TGCGCCAGCAGCCAAGTATCGGGGTTCGAGCAGTACTTC,TRBV4-1,few,TRBJ2-7,-
CASSLDRREQYF,TGTGCCAGCAGCTTAGACAGACGGGAGCAGTACTTC,TRBV7-2,once,TRBJ2-5,-
CSVDPSGIYNEQFF,TGCAGCGTTGATCCCAGCGGGATTTACAATGAGCAGTTCTTC,TRBV29-1,-,TRBJ2-1,TRBD2
CALGQGYNNEQFF,TGTGCCTTAGGACAGGGGTACAACAATGAGCAGTTCTTC,TRBV30,-,TRBJ2-1,TRBD1
CASSGTVQSGYGYTF,TGCGCCAGCAGTGGTACAGTTCAATCGGGCTATGGCTACACCTTC,TRBV10-2,-,TRBJ1-2,-
CASSLRGPGTFAEAFF,TGTGCCAGCAGCTTGAGGGGTCCCGGGACCTTCGCTGAAGCTTTCTTT,TRBV5-6,-,TRBJ1-1,-
CASSQSPGQWVEAEAFF,TGCGCCAGCAGTCAGTCCCCGGGACAGTGGGTGGAAGCTGAAGCTTTCTTT,TRBV23-1,-,TRBJ1-1,TRBD1
CASSLSGGLSYEQYF,TGTGCCAGCAGCTTGAGCGGGGGCCTTTCCTACGAGCAGTACTTC,TRBV13,-,TRBJ2-7,TRBD2
CASSHRPTGDQPQHF,TGTGCCAGCAGCCACCGGCCTACAGGGGATCAGCCCCAGCATTTT,TRBV7-2,-,TRBJ1-5,TRBD1
CASSSTSMGYGYTF,TGTGCCAGCAGTTCAACCTCTATGGGTTATGGCTACACCTTC,TRBV6-6,-,TRBJ1-2,-
CASSPTASPSSPLHF,TGTGCCAGCAGCCCCACAGCAAGCCCGAGTTCACCCCTCCACTTT,TRBV7-8,once,TRBJ1-6,-
CASSAQVPQGTQYF,TGTGCCAGCAGTGCACAGGTCCCCCAGGGGACCCAGTACTTC,TRBV6-1,-,TRBJ2-5,-
CATSREPDRGRYF,TGTGCCACCAGCAGAGAGCCCGACAGGGGGAGATATTTT,TRBV15,-,TRBJ2-3,TRBD1
CAISESLRTGDQPQHF,TGTGCCATCAGTGAGTCGCTCCGGACAGGGGATCAGCCCCAGCATTTT,TRBV6-1,once,TRBJ1-5,TRBD1